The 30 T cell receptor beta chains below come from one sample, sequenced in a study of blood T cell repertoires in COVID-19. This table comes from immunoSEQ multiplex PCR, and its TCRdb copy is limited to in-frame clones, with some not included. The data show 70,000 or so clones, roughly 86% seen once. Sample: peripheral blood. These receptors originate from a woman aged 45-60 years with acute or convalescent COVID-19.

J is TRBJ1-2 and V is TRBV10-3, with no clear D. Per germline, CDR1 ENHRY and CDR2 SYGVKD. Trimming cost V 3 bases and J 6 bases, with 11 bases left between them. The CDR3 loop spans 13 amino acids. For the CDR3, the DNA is TGTGCCATCAGTGACCCGCGGCGGGATGGCTACACCTTC. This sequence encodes CAISDPRRDGYTF.

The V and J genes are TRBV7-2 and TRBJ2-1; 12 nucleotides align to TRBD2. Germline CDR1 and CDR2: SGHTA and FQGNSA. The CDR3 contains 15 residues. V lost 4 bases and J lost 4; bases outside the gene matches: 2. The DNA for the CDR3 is TGTGCCAGCAGCTCGACTAGCGGGAGATACAATGAGCAGTTCTTC. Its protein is CASSSTSGRYNEQFF.

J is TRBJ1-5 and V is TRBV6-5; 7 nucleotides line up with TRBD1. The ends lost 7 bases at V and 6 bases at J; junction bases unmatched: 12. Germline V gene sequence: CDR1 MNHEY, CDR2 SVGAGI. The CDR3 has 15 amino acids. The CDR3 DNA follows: TGTGCCAGCATCGGGGGACAGATTCGATCTCAGCCCCAGCATTTT. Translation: CASIGGQIRSQPQHF.

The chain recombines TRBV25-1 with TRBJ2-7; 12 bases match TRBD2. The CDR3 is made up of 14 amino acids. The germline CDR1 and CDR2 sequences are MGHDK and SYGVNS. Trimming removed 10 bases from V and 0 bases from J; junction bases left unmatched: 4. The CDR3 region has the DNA TGTGCCACCTCGGGACTAGCGGGCTCCTACGAGCAGTACTTC. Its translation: CATSGLAGSYEQYF.

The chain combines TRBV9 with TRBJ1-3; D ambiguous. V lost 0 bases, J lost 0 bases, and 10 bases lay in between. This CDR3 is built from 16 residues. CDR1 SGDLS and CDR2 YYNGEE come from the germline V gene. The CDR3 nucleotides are TGTGCCAGCAGCGTAGGGTACTCAAGCTCTGGAAACACCATATATTTT. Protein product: CASSVGYSSSGNTIYF.

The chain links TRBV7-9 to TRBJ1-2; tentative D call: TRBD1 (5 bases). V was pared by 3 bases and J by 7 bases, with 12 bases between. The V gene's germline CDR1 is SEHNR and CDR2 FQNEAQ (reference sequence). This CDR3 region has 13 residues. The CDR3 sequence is CASSFQGGSGYTF. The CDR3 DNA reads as TGTGCCAGCAGCTTTCAGGGAGGTTCTGGCTACACCTTC.

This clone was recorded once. CDR3 coding DNA: TGCGCCAGCAGCCCTAGCGGGGGTACGAACACCGGGGAGCTGTTTTTT. Residues: CASSPSGGTNTGELFF. The rearrangement joins TRBV4-3 to TRBJ2-2; TRBD2 agrees at 10 bases. Germline trimming cut 4 bases from V and 0 bases from J; bases unmatched to any gene: 2. Germline CDR1 LGHNA, CDR2 YSLEER. The CDR3 has 16 amino acids.

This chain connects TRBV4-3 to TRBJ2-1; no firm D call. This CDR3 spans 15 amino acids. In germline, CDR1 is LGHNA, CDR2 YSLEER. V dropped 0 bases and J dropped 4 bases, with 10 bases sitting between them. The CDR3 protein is CASSQDRGGYNEQFF. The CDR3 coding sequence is TGCGCCAGCAGCCAAGATAGAGGCGGTTACAATGAGCAGTTCTTC.

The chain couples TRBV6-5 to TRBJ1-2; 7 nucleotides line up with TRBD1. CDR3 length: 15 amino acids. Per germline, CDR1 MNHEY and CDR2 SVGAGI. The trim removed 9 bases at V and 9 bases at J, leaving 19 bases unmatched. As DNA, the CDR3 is TGTGCCAGTTGTCAGGGGGGAAATTCCCATGAAAGCTACACCTTC. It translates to CASCQGGNSHESYTF.

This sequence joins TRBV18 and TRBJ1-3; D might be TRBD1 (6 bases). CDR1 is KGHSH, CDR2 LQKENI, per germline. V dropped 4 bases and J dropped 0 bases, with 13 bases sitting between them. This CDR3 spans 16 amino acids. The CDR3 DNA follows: TGTGCCAGCTCACTACGGACAGTCCTCTCTGGAAACACCATATATTTT. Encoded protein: CASSLRTVLSGNTIYF.

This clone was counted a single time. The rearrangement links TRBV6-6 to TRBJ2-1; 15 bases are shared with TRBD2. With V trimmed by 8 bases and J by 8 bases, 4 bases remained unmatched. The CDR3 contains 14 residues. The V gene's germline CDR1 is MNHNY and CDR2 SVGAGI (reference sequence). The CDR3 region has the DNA TGTGCCAGCGGAGGGACTAGCGGGGGGCATGAGCAGTTCTTC. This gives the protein CASGGTSGGHEQFF.

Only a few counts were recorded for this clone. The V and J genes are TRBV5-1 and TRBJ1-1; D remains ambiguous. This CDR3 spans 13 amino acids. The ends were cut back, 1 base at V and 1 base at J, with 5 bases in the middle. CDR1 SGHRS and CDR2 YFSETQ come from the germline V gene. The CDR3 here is CASSLTANTEAFF. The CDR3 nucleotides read TGCGCCAGCAGCTTGACAGCGAACACTGAAGCTTTCTTT.

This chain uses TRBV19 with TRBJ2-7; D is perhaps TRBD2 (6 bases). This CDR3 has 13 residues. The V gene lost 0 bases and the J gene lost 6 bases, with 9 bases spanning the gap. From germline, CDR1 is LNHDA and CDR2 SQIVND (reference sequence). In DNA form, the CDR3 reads TGTGCCAGTAGTATAGAGTGGCGGGGCGAGCAGTACTTC. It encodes CASSIEWRGEQYF.

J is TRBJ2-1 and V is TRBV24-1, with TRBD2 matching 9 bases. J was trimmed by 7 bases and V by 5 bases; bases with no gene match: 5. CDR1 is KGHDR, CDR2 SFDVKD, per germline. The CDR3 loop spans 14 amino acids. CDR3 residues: CATSVAGGHNEQFF. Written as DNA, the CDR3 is TGTGCCACCAGTGTCGCGGGAGGGCATAATGAGCAGTTCTTC.

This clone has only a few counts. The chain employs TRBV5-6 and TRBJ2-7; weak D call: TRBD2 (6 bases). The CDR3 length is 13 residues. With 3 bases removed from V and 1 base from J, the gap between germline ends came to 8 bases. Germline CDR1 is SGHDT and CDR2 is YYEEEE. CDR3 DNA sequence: TGTGCCAGCAGCTCGGGACTTTCCTACGAGCAGTACTTC. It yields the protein CASSSGLSYEQYF.

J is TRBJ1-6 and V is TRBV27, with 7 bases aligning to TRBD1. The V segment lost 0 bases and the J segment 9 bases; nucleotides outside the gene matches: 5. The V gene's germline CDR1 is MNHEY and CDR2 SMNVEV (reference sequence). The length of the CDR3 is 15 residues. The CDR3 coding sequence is TGTGCCAGCAGTTTATCGGGCACAGGGGCTTCACCCCTCCACTTT. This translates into CASSLSGTGASPLHF.

CDR3 DNA sequence: TGCAGCGCTGGACAGAGTTACACTGAAGCTTTCTTT. Amino acids: CSAGQSYTEAFF. The chain uses TRBV29-1 and TRBJ1-1; D might be TRBD1 (6 bases). The CDR3 loop spans 12 amino acids. Trimming shortened V by 7 bases and J by 3 bases, and 12 bases separated the two germline ends. Germline CDR1 SQVTM, CDR2 ANQGSEA.

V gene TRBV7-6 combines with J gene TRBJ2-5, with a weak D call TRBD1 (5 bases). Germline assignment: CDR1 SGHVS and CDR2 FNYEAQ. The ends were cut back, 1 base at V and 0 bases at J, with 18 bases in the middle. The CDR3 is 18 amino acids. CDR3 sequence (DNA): TGTGCCAGCAGCTTAGTGGGGCTCCACGGCCGCTACCAAGAGACCCAGTACTTC. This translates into CASSLVGLHGRYQETQYF.

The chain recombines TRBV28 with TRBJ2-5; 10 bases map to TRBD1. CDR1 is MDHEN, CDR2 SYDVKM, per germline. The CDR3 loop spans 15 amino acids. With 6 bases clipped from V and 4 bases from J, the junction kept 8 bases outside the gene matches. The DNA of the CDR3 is TGTGCCAGCAGCCCGGGACAGGGGTTCACAGAGACCCAGTACTTC. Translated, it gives CASSPGQGFTETQYF. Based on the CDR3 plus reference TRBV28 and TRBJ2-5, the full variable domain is DVKVTQSSRYLVKRTGEKVFLECVQDMDHENMFWYRQDPGLGLRLIYFSYDVKMKEKGDIPEGYSVSREKKERFSLILESASTNQTSMYLCASSPGQGFTETQYFGPGTRLLVL.

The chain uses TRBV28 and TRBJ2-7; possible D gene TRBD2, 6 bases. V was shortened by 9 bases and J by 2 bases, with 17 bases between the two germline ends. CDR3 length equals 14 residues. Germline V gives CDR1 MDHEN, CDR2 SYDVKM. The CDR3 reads CASEGAGSAYEQYF. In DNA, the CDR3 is TGTGCCAGTGAGGGAGCGGGCTCTGCCTACGAGCAGTACTTC. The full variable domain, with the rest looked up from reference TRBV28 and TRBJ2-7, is DVKVTQSSRYLVKRTGEKVFLECVQDMDHENMFWYRQDPGLGLRLIYFSYDVKMKEKGDIPEGYSVSREKKERFSLILESASTNQTSMYLCASEGAGSAYEQYFGPGTRLTVT.

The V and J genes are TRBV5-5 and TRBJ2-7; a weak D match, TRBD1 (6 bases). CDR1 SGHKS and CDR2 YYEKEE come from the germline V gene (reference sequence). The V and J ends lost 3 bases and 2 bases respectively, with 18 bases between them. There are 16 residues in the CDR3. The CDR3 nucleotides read TGTGCCAGCAGCTCTCTCTCCGGGACATCTACCTACGAGCAGTACTTC. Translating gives CASSSLSGTSTYEQYF. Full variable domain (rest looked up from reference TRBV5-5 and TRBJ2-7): DAGVTQSPTHLIKTRGQQVTLRCSPISGHKSVSWYQQVLGQGPQFIFQYYEKEERGRGNFPDRFSARQFPNYSSELNVNALLLGDSALYLCASSSLSGTSTYEQYFGPGTRLTVT.

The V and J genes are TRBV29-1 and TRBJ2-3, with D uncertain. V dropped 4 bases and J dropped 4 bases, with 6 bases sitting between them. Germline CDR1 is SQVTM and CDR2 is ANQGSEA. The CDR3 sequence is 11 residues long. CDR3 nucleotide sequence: TGCAGCGTTGCCCCCGCAGATACGCAGTATTTT. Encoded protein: CSVAPADTQYF.

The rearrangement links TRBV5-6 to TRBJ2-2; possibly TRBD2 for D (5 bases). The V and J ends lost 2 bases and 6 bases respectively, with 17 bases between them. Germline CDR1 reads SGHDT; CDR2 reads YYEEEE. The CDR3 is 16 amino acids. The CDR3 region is CASSFFNREGPGELFF. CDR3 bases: TGTGCCAGCAGCTTCTTCAACCGGGAAGGTCCCGGGGAGCTGTTTTTT.

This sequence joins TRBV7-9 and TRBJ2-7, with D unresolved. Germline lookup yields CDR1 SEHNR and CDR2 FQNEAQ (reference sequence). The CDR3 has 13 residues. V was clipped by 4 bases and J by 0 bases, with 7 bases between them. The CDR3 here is CASSSQYSYEQYF. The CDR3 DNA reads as TGTGCCAGCAGCTCGCAGTACTCCTACGAGCAGTACTTC.

The CDR3 sequence is CASSLYLGGAGYEQYF. The DNA for the CDR3 is TGTGCCAGCAGTTTATATTTAGGGGGGGCTGGCTACGAGCAGTACTTC. The chain couples TRBV28 to TRBJ2-7; a weak D match, TRBD2 (7 bases). The CDR3 length is 16 residues. Trimming left V 1 base short and J 3 bases short, with 16 bases between. The germline V gene encodes CDR1 MDHEN and CDR2 SYDVKM.

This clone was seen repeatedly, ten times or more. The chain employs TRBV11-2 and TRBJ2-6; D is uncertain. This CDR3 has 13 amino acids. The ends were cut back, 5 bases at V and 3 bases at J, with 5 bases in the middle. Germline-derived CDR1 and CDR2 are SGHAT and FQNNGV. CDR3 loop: CASSPFGANVLTF. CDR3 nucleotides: TGTGCCAGCAGCCCTTTTGGGGCCAACGTCCTGACTTTC.

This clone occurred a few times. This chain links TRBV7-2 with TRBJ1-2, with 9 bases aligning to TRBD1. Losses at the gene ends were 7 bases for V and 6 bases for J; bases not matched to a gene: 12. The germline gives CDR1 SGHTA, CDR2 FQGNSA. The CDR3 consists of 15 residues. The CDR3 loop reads CASTHPSGQGNGYTF. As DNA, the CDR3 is TGTGCCAGCACCCATCCTTCCGGACAGGGGAATGGCTACACCTTC.

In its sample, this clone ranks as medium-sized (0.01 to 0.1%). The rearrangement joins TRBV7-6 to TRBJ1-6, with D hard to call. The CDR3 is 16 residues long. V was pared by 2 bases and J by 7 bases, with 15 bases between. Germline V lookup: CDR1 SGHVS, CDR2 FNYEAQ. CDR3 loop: CASSLSGLDSNSPLHF. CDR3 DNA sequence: TGTGCCAGCAGCTTAAGTGGGCTGGATTCAAATTCACCCCTCCACTTT.

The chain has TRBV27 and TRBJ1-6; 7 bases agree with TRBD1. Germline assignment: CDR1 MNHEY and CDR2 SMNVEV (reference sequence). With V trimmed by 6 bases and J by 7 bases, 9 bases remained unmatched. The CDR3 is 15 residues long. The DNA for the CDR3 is TGTGCCAGCAGGACTTTTACAGGGGTGAATTCACCCCTCCACTTT. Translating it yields CASRTFTGVNSPLHF.

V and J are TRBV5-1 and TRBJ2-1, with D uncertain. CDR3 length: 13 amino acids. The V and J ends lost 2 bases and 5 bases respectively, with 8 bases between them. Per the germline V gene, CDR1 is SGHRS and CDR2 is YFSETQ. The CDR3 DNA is TGCGCCAGCAGCTTTGGGCAGAACAATGAGCAGTTCTTC. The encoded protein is CASSFGQNNEQFF. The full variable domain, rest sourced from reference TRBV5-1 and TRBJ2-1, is KAGVTQTPRYLIKTRGQQVTLSCSPISGHRSVSWYQQTPGQGLQFLFEYFSETQRNKGNFPGRFSGRQFSNSRSEMNVSTLELGDSALYLCASSFGQNNEQFFGPGTRLTVL.